Listed below are T cell receptor beta chains from one sample, sequenced in a study of cytomegalovirus exposure and HLA in healthy donors. Sequencing used immunoSEQ multiplex PCR; TCRdb keeps in-frame clones, though not all of them. The sample comprises 150,000 to 180,000 clones, about 86% of which are singletons, and approximately 2.2% rests with the top ten. Input material: PBMCs. The receptor source for this set is a human donor in good health. Each CDR3 is given with its conserved first and last residue. D genes are given only for firm matches. Size is omitted from some rows. Given values are once, few, many or a class for expanded clones.

>NA|TRBJ2-3|TRBV12-2|NA
TGTGCAAGTCGCTTATTCTCCCTAGGAGGAGATACGCAGTATTTT
CASRLFSLGGDTQYF
>NA|TRBJ1-1|TRBV19|NA
TGTGCCAGTAAATATATAGGGGACACTGAAGCTTTCTTT
CASKYIGDTEAFF
>TRBD1|TRBJ1-5|TRBV6-1|NA
TGTGCCAGCAGTGATAGGAAGGGGGCGAACAATCAGCCCCAGCATTTT
CASSDRKGANNQPQHF
>TRBD1|TRBJ2-7|TRBV6-5|NA
TGTGCCAGCAGTCGACAGGGGCCCTACGAGCAGTACTTC
CASSRQGPYEQYF
>NA|TRBJ1-2|TRBV19|NA
TGTGCCAGTAGTCCCCCCTTGGAAGAGAGGGGCTACACCTTC
CASSPPLEERGYTF
>NA|TRBJ2-1|TRBV4-1|NA
TGCGCCAGCAGCCAAACCCGGGCGGAGGGGCGTTACAATGAGCAGTTCTTC
CASSQTRAEGRYNEQFF
>TRBD1|TRBJ1-2|TRBV19|NA
TGTGCCAGTAGTATACTCATCAAGGGACAGGGGCGGTTTGGCTACACCTTC
CASSILIKGQGRFGYTF
>NA|TRBJ1-2|TRBV6-1|few
TGTGCCAGCAGAGACAGGCGGTTCTATGGCTACACCTTC
CASRDRRFYGYTF
>NA|TRBJ1-1|TRBV14|NA
TGTGCCAGCAGCTCGATCCAGGGGTACACTGAAGCTTTCTTT
CASSSIQGYTEAFF
>NA|TRBJ1-5|TRBV15|NA
TGTGCCACCAGCAGAGACGTAGATCAGCCCCAGCATTTT
CATSRDVDQPQHF
>NA|TRBJ2-1|TRBV7-2|NA
TGTGCCAGCAGCACCAGGGGCTACAATGAGCAGTTCTTC
CASSTRGYNEQFF
>TRBD1|TRBJ1-2|TRBV6-5|NA
TGTGCCAGCAGTTCCAAGGACAGGGCTTTGTATGGCTACACCTTC
CASSSKDRALYGYTF
>NA|TRBJ2-5|TRBV7-6|NA
TGTGCCAGCAGCCCCATTGAAGAGACCCAGTACTTC
CASSPIEETQYF
>TRBD1|TRBJ1-5|TRBV25-1|once
TGTGCCAGCAGGGACAGGGTTGATCAGCCCCAGCATTTT
CASRDRVDQPQHF
>TRBD1|TRBJ2-5|TRBV5-1|NA
TGCGCCAGCAGACAGGGGCCCGGGGAGATGGAGACCCAGTACTTC
CASRQGPGEMETQYF
>NA|TRBJ1-1|TRBV28|NA
TGTGCCAGCAGTGCGGTGAACACTGAAGCTTTCTTT
CASSAVNTEAFF
>NA|TRBJ1-2|TRBV10-2|NA
TGCGCCAGCAGTGAGCGACAGGCCCGGGGCTACACCTTC
CASSERQARGYTF
>TRBD2|TRBJ2-5|TRBV7-2|NA
TGTGCCAGCAGCTTAGCCCCTCTAGCGGGGATGACGAAGACCCAGTACTTC
CASSLAPLAGMTKTQYF
>TRBD2|TRBJ2-1|TRBV5-6|NA
TGTGCCAGCAGCCCCGGGACTAGTTACAATGAGCAGTTCTTC
CASSPGTSYNEQFF
>NA|TRBJ2-3|TRBV9|NA
TGTGCCAGCAGCGTAGGAAGGAGAACGCCAGATACGCAGTATTTT
CASSVGRRTPDTQYF
>NA|TRBJ2-5|TRBV11-2|NA
TGTGCCAGCAGCTTAGACGGGACACCGTACCAAGAGACCCAGTACTTC
CASSLDGTPYQETQYF
>NA|TRBJ1-2|TRBV28|NA
TGTGCCAGCAGCCCGGGGGATCATTCTAATAACTATGGCTACACCTTC
CASSPGDHSNNYGYTF
>NA|TRBJ2-1|TRBV9|once
TGTGCCAGCAGCGTAGTGGGCTACTACAATGAGCAGTTCTTC
CASSVVGYYNEQFF
>TRBD1|TRBJ1-5|TRBV2|NA
TGTGCCAGCAGGAAACAGGGGAGCAATCAGCCCCAGCATTTT
CASRKQGSNQPQHF
>TRBD1|TRBJ2-3|TRBV2|few
TGTGCCAGCAGAGATGAGACAGGGGGCGTGGCAGATACGCAGTATTTT
CASRDETGGVADTQYF
>TRBD2|TRBJ2-1|TRBV9|NA
TGTGCCAGCAGCGTAGGCGGGGGATATAACAATGAGCAGTTCTTC
CASSVGGGYNNEQFF
>NA|TRBJ1-5|TRBV28|NA
TGTGCCAGCAGTCTCGGCCCCACAGGGACCCAGCATTTT
CASSLGPTGTQHF
>TRBD1|TRBJ2-5|TRBV11-2|NA
TGTGCCAGCAGCTTAAGGGACAGGGGACCCCAAGAGACCCAGTACTTC
CASSLRDRGPQETQYF
>NA|TRBJ2-5|TRBV11-3|NA
TGTGCCAGCAGCTTAGCGGAGGGGTCTGAGACCCAGTACTTC
CASSLAEGSETQYF
>NA|TRBJ1-5|TRBV10-1|NA
TGCGCCAGCAGTCAGGGTTATAGCAATCAGCCCCAGCATTTT
CASSQGYSNQPQHF
>NA|TRBJ2-1|TRBV5-4|once
TGTGCCAGCAGCTCAGTGGGGCGGAGCTCCTACAATGAGCAGTTCTTC
CASSSVGRSSYNEQFF
>NA|TRBJ1-3|TRBV5-1|NA
TGCGCCAGCAGCTTGCGGGATAATGGAAACACCATATATTTT
CASSLRDNGNTIYF
>TRBD2|TRBJ2-3|TRBV5-4|NA
TGTGCCAGCAGCTTTCTAGCGGGAGGGCCTGCAGATACGCAGTATTTT
CASSFLAGGPADTQYF
>NA|TRBJ2-7|TRBV6-6|NA
TGTGCCAGCAGTTACCAGGGTGGTATGGGCGAGCAGTACTTC
CASSYQGGMGEQYF
>NA|TRBJ2-2|TRBV2|NA
TGTGCCAGCTTAACAGGGACAAACACCGGGGAGCTGTTTTTT
CASLTGTNTGELFF
>TRBD2|TRBJ2-1|TRBV2|once
TGTGCCAGCAGTGATAGGCTAGCGGGCCACAATGAGCAGTTCTTC
CASSDRLAGHNEQFF
>TRBD1|TRBJ2-7|TRBV5-4|NA
TGTGCCAGCAGCTGGGACAGAGCCTACGAGCAGTACTTC
CASSWDRAYEQYF
>NA|TRBJ2-5|TRBV15|NA
TGTGCCACCAGCAGAGAGAGAGAGCGACAAGAGACCCAGTACTTC
CATSRERERQETQYF
>NA|TRBJ2-7|TRBV13|NA
TGTGCCAGCAGCTTCCTTTCCTCCTACGAGCAGTACTTC
CASSFLSSYEQYF
>NA|TRBJ1-1|TRBV6-5|NA
TGTGCCAGCAGTTACAGGCAGGGCGTTAGTACTGAAGCTTTCTTT
CASSYRQGVSTEAFF
>NA|TRBJ2-7|TRBV18|NA
TGTGCCAGCTCTCCGAACGGACAGAACGCGCATTACGAGCAGTACTTC
CASSPNGQNAHYEQYF
>TRBD2|TRBJ2-1|TRBV2|NA
TGTGCCAGCAGCCGAGCGGGAGGAAAGGGTGAGCAGTTCTTC
CASSRAGGKGEQFF
>NA|TRBJ2-3|TRBV16|few
TGTGCCAGCAGCCGAGGACAGACCACAGATACGCAGTATTTT
CASSRGQTTDTQYF
>NA|TRBJ2-7|TRBV19|many
TGTGCCAGTAGTATAGATCTGGGCGGGACCTTCGAGCAGTACTTC
CASSIDLGGTFEQYF
>NA|TRBJ2-1|TRBV29-1|NA
TGCAGCGCCCCCGGTGGCAATGAGCAGTTCTTC
CSAPGGNEQFF
>NA|TRBJ2-6|TRBV13|NA
TGTGCCAGCAGCCCTGAGGGCAGGGGAGTGTCTGGGGCCAACGTCCTGACTTTC
CASSPEGRGVSGANVLTF
>NA|TRBJ2-1|TRBV14|NA
TGTGCCAGCAGCCAACACCGGCGGGATGAGCATGAGCAGTTCTTC
CASSQHRRDEHEQFF
>TRBD1|TRBJ2-6|TRBV6-4|NA
TGTGCCACCGGGACAGGCCAATCTGGGGCCAACGTCCTGACTTTC
CATGTGQSGANVLTF
>TRBD1|TRBJ1-1|TRBV7-9|NA
TGTGCCAGCAGCTTTACAGGGGGCAACACTGAAGCTTTCTTT
CASSFTGGNTEAFF
>TRBD2|TRBJ2-1|TRBV14|NA
TGTGCCAGCAGCCAAGATTGGCAGAGCGGGAGGACTACGAGCTCCTACAATGAGCAGTTCTTC
CASSQDWQSGRTTSSYNEQFF
>NA|TRBJ2-5|TRBV6-6|NA
TGTGCCAGCAGTGATCAGCGGACCCAGTACTTC
CASSDQRTQYF
>NA|TRBJ1-1|TRBV5-4|NA
TGTGCCAGCACCCCGTCGGGTGTATTAAGGAACACTGAAGCTTTCTTT
CASTPSGVLRNTEAFF
>TRBD1|TRBJ1-2|TRBV6-5|few
TGTGCCAGCAGTTCTCGGACAGGGGACTACACCTTC
CASSSRTGDYTF
>NA|TRBJ2-7|TRBV28|NA
TGTGCCAGCAGTGGCCCTCTATCGGGACACTACGAGCAGTACTTC
CASSGPLSGHYEQYF
>NA|TRBJ1-5|TRBV19|once
TGTGCCAGTAGTTTCGAGCTCCGTAGCAATCAGCCCCAGCATTTT
CASSFELRSNQPQHF